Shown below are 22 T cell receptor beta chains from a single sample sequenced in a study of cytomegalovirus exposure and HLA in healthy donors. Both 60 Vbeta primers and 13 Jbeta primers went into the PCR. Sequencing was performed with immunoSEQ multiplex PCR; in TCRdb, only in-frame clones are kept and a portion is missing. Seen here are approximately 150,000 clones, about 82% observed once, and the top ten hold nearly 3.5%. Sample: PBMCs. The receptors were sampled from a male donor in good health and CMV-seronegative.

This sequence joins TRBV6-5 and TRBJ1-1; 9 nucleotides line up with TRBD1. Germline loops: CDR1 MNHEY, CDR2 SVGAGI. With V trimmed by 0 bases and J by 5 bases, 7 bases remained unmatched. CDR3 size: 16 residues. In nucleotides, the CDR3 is TGTGCCAGCAGTTACTCCCGGACAGGGGCGAGAACTGAAGCTTTCTTT. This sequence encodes CASSYSRTGARTEAFF.

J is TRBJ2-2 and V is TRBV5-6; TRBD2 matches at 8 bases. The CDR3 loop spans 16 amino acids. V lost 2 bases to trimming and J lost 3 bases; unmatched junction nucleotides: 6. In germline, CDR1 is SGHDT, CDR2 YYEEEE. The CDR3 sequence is CASSFLAGGHTGELFF. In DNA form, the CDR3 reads TGTGCCAGCAGCTTCTTGGCGGGGGGACACACCGGGGAGCTGTTTTTT.

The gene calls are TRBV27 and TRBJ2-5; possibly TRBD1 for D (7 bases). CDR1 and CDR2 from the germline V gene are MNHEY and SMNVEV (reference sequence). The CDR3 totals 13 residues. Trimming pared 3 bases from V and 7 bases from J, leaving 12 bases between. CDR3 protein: CASSFGQEGTQYF. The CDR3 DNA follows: TGTGCCAGCAGTTTCGGACAGGAGGGGACCCAGTACTTC.

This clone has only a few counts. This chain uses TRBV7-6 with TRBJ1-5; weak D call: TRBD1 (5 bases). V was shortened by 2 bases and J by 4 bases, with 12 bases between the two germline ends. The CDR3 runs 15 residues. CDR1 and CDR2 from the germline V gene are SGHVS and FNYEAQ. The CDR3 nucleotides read TGTGCCAGCAGCTTAATCGGGGGTTCGAATCAGCCCCAGCATTTT. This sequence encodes CASSLIGGSNQPQHF.

The CDR3 DNA reads as TGTGCCAGCAGTTACTCGAAGTACACAGAGACCCAGTACTTC. It specifies CASSYSKYTETQYF. The rearrangement links TRBV6-5 to TRBJ2-5; no definite D call. The V and J ends lost 0 bases and 4 bases respectively, with 9 bases between them. Germline lookup yields CDR1 MNHEY and CDR2 SVGAGI. The length of the CDR3 is 14 residues.

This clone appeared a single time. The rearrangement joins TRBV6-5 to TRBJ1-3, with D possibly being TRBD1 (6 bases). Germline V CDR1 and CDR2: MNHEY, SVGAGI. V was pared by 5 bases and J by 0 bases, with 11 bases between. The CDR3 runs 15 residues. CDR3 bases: TGTGCCAGCAGTGCAACAGGGAGCTCTGGAAACACCATATATTTT. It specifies CASSATGSSGNTIYF.

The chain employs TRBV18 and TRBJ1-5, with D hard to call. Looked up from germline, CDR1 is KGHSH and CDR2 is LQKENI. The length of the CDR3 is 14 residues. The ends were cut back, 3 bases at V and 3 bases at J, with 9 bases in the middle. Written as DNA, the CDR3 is TGTGCCAGCTCACCCTTGGGCGTCAATCAGCCCCAGCATTTT. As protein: CASSPLGVNQPQHF.

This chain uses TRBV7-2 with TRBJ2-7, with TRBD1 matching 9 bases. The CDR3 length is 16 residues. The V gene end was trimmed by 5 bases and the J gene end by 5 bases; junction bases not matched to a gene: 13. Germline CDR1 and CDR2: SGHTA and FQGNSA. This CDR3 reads CASSPPPGQGYHEQYF. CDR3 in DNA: TGTGCCAGCAGCCCCCCCCCGGGACAGGGTTACCACGAGCAGTACTTC.

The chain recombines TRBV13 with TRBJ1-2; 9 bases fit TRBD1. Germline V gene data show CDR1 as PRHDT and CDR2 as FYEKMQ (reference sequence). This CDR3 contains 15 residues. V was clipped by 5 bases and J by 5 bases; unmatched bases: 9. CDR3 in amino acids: CASSLGRGQGYGYTF. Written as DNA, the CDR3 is TGTGCCAGCAGCCTGGGCCGGGGACAGGGATATGGCTACACCTTC.

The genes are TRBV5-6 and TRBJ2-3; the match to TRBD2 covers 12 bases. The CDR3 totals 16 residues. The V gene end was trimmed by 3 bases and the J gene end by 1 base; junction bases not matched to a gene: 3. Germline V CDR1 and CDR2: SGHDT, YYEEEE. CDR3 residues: CASSYRLAGGTDTQYF. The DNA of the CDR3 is TGTGCCAGCAGCTATAGACTAGCGGGGGGCACAGATACGCAGTATTTT.

The CDR3 is CASSTRPENEQFF. In nucleotides, the CDR3 is TGTGCCAGCAGCACTCGCCCCGAAAATGAGCAGTTCTTC. The V gene is TRBV6-4, the J gene TRBJ2-1, with D uncertain. The CDR3 runs 13 residues. The germline V and J ends were trimmed by 6 bases and 7 bases, with 13 bases remaining between them. In germline, CDR1 is MRHNA, CDR2 SNTAGT.

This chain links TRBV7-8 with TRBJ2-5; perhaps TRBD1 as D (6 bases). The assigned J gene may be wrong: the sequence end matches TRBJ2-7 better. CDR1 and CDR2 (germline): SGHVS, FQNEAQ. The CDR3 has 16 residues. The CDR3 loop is CASSRPPVRGGYEQYF. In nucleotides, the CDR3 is TGTGCCAGCAGCCGACCCCCCGTCCGAGGGGGCTACGAGCAGTACTTC.

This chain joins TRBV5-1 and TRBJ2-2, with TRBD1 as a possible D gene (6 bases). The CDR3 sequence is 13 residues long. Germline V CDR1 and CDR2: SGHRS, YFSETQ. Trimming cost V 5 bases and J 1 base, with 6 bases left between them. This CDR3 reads CASRTGNTGELFF. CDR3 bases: TGCGCCAGCAGGACAGGGAACACCGGGGAGCTGTTTTTT. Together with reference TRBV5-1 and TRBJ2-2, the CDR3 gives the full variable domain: KAGVTQTPRYLIKTRGQQVTLSCSPISGHRSVSWYQQTPGQGLQFLFEYFSETQRNKGNFPGRFSGRQFSNSRSEMNVSTLELGDSALYLCASRTGNTGELFFGEGSRLTVL.

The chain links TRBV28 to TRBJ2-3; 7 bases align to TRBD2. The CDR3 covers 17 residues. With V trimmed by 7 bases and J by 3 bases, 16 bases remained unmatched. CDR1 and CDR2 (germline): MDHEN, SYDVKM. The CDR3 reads CASTPGASGSITDTQYF. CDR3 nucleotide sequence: TGTGCCAGCACCCCCGGGGCTAGCGGAAGCATTACAGATACGCAGTATTTT.

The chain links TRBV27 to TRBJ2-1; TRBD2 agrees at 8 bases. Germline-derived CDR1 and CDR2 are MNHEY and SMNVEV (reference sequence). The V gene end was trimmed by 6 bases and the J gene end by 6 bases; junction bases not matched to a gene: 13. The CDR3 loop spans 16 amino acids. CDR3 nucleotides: TGTGCCAGCAGAGGGCCCAGAGCGGGAGACTCCAATGAGCAGTTCTTC. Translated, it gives CASRGPRAGDSNEQFF.

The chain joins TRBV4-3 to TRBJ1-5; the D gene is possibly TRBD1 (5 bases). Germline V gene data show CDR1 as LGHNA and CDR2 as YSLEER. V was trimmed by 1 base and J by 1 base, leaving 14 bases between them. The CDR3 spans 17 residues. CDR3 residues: CASSQGLSGVSNQPQHF. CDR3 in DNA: TGCGCCAGCAGCCAAGGGCTGTCGGGGGTAAGCAATCAGCCCCAGCATTTT.

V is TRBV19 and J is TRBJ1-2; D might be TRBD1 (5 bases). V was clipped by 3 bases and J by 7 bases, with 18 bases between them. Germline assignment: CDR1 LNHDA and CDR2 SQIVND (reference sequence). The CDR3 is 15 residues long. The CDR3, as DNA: TGTGCCAGTAGTATCCCGCAGGGCATTCATGCTGGCTACACCTTC. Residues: CASSIPQGIHAGYTF. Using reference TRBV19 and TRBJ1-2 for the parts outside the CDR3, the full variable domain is DGGITQSPKYLFRKEGQNVTLSCEQNLNHDAMYWYRQDPGQGLRLIYYSQIVNDFQKGDIAEGYSVSREKKESFPLTVTSAQKNPTAFYLCASSIPQGIHAGYTFGSGTRLTVV.

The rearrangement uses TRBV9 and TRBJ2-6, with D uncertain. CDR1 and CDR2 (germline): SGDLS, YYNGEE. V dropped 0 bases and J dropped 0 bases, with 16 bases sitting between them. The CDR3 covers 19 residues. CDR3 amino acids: CASSVAVTRRISGANVLTF. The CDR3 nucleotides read TGTGCCAGCAGCGTAGCGGTGACTCGACGGATCTCTGGGGCCAACGTCCTGACTTTC.

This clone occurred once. The CDR3 DNA follows: TGTGCCAGCAGTCGCAGCATGGAGGGCCCCATGAACACTGAAGCTTTCTTT. Its protein product is CASSRSMEGPMNTEAFF. The chain combines TRBV2 with TRBJ1-1; D uncertain. The CDR3 has 17 residues. Germline assignment: CDR1 SNHLY and CDR2 FYNNEI. V was shortened by 5 bases and J by 0 bases, with 19 bases between the two germline ends.

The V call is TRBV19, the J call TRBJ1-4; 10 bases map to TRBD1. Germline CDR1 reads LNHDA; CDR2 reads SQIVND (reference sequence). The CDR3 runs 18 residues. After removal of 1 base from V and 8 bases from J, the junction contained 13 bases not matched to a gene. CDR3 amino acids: CASSIGYRLGTGDEKLFF. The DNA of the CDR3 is TGTGCCAGTAGTATAGGTTACCGGCTCGGGACAGGGGACGAAAAACTGTTTTTT.

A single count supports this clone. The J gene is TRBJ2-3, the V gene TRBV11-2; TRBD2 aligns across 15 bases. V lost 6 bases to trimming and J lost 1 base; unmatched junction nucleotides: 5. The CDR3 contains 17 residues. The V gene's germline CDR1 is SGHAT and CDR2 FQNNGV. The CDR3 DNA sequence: TGTGCCAGCAGAGGACTAGCGGGGGGGCACGGCACAGATACGCAGTATTTT. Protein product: CASRGLAGGHGTDTQYF.

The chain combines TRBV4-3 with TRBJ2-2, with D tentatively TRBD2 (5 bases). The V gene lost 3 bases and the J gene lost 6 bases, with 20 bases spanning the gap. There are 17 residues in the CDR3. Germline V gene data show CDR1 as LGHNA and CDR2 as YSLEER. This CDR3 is CASSHTPSGTYPGELFF. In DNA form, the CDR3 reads TGCGCCAGCAGCCACACTCCCAGCGGAACGTATCCCGGGGAGCTGTTTTTT.